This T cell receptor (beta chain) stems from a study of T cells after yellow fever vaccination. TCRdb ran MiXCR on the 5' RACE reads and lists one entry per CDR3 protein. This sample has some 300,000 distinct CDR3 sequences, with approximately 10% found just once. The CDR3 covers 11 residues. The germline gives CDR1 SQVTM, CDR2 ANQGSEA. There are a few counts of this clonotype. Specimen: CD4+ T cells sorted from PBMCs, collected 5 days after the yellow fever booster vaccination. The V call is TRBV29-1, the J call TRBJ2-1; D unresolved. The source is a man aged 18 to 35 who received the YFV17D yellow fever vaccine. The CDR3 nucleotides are TGCGGGCTCAGCTCCTACAATGAGCAGTTCTTC. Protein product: CGLSSYNEQFF.